This T cell receptor (beta chain) was found in a study of T-cell reconstitution after alpha-beta-depleted transplantation in children. Overall study findings and caveats: By about two months after transplant, alpha-beta T cells reportedly arose from several hundred graft clones that had expanded. It was newly produced T cells that mostly accounted for T-cell counts and diversity one year after transplant.

The CDR3 is 17 residues long. The germline V and J ends were trimmed by 5 bases and 5 bases, with 25 bases remaining between them. Germline CDR1 is SGHDT and CDR2 is YYEEEE. This clonotype has only a few counts. Its antigen is as yet unknown. Unique molecular identifiers tagged the TCRbeta library. TCRdb ran MiXCR on the PCR reads and lists one entry per CDR3 protein. The sample has 300,000 to 400,000 distinct CDR3 sequences; 15% to 20% are singletons. The source of this sequence is a male patient between 2 and 10 years old who had a stem cell transplant for acute lymphoblastic leukemia, so the T cells may come from the graft donor. This chain connects TRBV5-6 to TRBJ1-1, with D possibly being TRBD1 (5 bases). Specimen: PBMCs, mostly from graft donor cells, collected 360 days after TCRalphabeta/CD19-depleted stem cell transplant. CDR3 region: CASRLQVRTAMPTEAFF. The CDR3, as DNA: TGTGCCAGCAGGTTACAGGTTAGAACGGCAATGCCAACTGAAGCTTTCTTT.